This T cell receptor beta chain was identified during a study of T cell repertoires in aging, cancer and after chemotherapy. Study-wide context: Over several months to years, re-sampled healthy donor repertoires clearly shared clones. Some 10 million TCR reads were in the whole dataset. Study-level points and caveats: Rebound thymic output was suggested by rising median generation probability during chemotherapy in each cancer cohort.

Germline values: CDR1 SGHRS, CDR2 YFSETQ. V dropped 2 bases and J dropped 5; count of bases not matched to a gene: 4. The CDR3 runs 15 residues. Regarding this clonotype: Its target is not known.

A mixed TRB-A/B primer pool amplified rearranged TRB by multiplex touch-down PCR. Using its own MiXCR run on the multiplex PCR reads, TCRdb lists one record per CDR3 protein. The table has 10,000 to 15,000 distinct CDR3 sequences, 31% seen once. TCR beta rearrangements were amplified from peripheral blood genomic DNA. The receptor was derived from a human donor in good health. The donor label of this sample is uncertain. Sequencing input: blood. The V and J genes are TRBV5-1 and TRBJ2-3, with TRBD1 matching over 11 bases. The CDR3 is CASSFHGTGGDTQYF. The CDR3 DNA is TGCGCCAGCAGCTTCCATGGGACAGGGGGAGATACGCAGTATTTT.